The rows below give T cell receptor beta chains drawn from one sample of a study of cytomegalovirus exposure and HLA in healthy donors. Sequencing used immunoSEQ multiplex PCR; TCRdb keeps in-frame clones, though not all of them. The sample totals 150,000 or so clones; its top ten clones hold 1.5% to 2%. Material for sequencing was PBMCs. The origin of the receptors is a woman aged 50 to 60 in good health and CMV-seronegative. Each CDR3 is given with its conserved first and last residue. A D gene is named only where the DNA matches it firmly.

V	J	D	DNA	CDR3
TRBV5-1	TRBJ2-5	TRBD1	TGCGCCAGCAGCCCGACAGGGGTAGAGACCCAGTACTTC	CASSPTGVETQYF
TRBV4-1	TRBJ2-7	TRBD2	TGCGCCAGCAGCCAATGGACTAGCGGGAGCGGGTACGAGCAGTACTTC	CASSQWTSGSGYEQYF
TRBV18	TRBJ1-1	-	TGTGCCAGCTCACCACAGTCCCAGACTAACACTGAAGCTTTCTTT	CASSPQSQTNTEAFF
TRBV7-3	TRBJ2-3	-	TGTGCCAGCAGCTTATCCGGCGCGGAAAATACGCAATATTTT	CASSLSGAENTQYF
TRBV19	TRBJ1-3	-	TGTGCCAGTACCTCAGCAGGGTCTGGAAACACCATATATTTT	CASTSAGSGNTIYF
TRBV4-2	TRBJ2-1	-	TGTGCCAGCAGCCAAGAAAACCAGCGTGAACACAATGAGCAGTTCTTC	CASSQENQREHNEQFF
TRBV9	TRBJ2-5	-	TGTGCCAGCAGCTCCGGGTCTACCCGCGGGGAGACCCAGTACTTC	CASSSGSTRGETQYF
TRBV28	TRBJ2-4	TRBD2	TGTGCCAGCAGTCATTTAAGTGGACTAGTCGAAGGGGCCAAAAACATTCAGTACTTC	CASSHLSGLVEGAKNIQYF
TRBV5-6	TRBJ2-3	-	TGTGCCAGCAGCGTCGAGGGGGGCACAGATACGCAGTATTTT	CASSVEGGTDTQYF
TRBV10-3	TRBJ2-7	TRBD1	TGTGCCATCAGTGTCAGGGGGATTGGGTACGAGCAGTACTTC	CAISVRGIGYEQYF
TRBV28	TRBJ1-6	-	TGTGCCAGCATCGCCCCGGGGGATTCACCCCTCCACTTT	CASIAPGDSPLHF
TRBV11-3	TRBJ2-2	TRBD1	TGTGCCAGCAGCTCACAGGGGACCGGGGAGCTGTTTTTT	CASSSQGTGELFF
TRBV7-2	TRBJ1-3	-	TGTGCCAGCAGCTTCACAGAAGGAAACACCATATATTTT	CASSFTEGNTIYF
TRBV20-1	TRBJ2-1	-	TGCAGTGCTAGAGGGCAGGAGCAGTTCTTC	CSARGQEQFF
TRBV11-3	TRBJ2-2	TRBD1	TGTGCCAGCAGCCTACAGGGGAACGGGGAGCTGTTTTTT	CASSLQGNGELFF
TRBV5-4	TRBJ1-5	-	TGTGCCAGCAGCTACACGGGCGCGGGGGATCAGCCCCAGCATTTT	CASSYTGAGDQPQHF
TRBV29-1	TRBJ2-1	-	TGCAGCGTTGAAGATGTGGGGCGCTTCAATGAGCAGTTCTTC	CSVEDVGRFNEQFF
TRBV9	TRBJ2-1	TRBD2	TGTGCCAGCAGCCCTAGCTCCGGGACTAGCGGGAGCCCTTCAGGGGAGCAGTTCTTC	CASSPSSGTSGSPSGEQFF
TRBV4-3	TRBJ1-4	TRBD1	TGCGCCAGCAGCCTTGGGTTAGGGGCGGCAGGGGGTGAAAAACTGTTTTTT	CASSLGLGAAGGEKLFF
TRBV18	TRBJ1-1	-	TGTGCCAGCTCCGGGGAGTGGAACACTGAAGCTTTCTTT	CASSGEWNTEAFF
TRBV5-6	TRBJ1-2	TRBD1	TGTGCCAGCAGCAACAGGGGTATCTCCTATGGCTACACCTTC	CASSNRGISYGYTF
TRBV27	TRBJ1-2	-	TGTGCCAGCAGTTTGTCGACACCGCGATACTATGGCTACACCTTC	CASSLSTPRYYGYTF
TRBV19	TRBJ2-1	TRBD2	TGTGCCAGTAGTACACTCGGTCTAGCGGGAGTTAATGAGCAGTTCTTC	CASSTLGLAGVNEQFF
TRBV6-1	TRBJ1-5	TRBD1	TGTGCCAGCAGTCCTACAGGGGATCAGCCCCAGCATTTT	CASSPTGDQPQHF
TRBV5-6	TRBJ1-1	TRBD1	TGTGCCAGCAGCCTAGGGACAGGAGATTTTCCTGAAGCTTTCTTT	CASSLGTGDFPEAFF
TRBV29-1	TRBJ2-2	-	TGCAGCGCCTGGGGGGGGGCTATCACCGGGGAGCTGTTTTTT	CSAWGGAITGELFF
TRBV18	TRBJ1-1	TRBD1	TGTGCCAGCTCATCGACAGGGGGGATGAACACTGAAGCTTTCTTT	CASSSTGGMNTEAFF
TRBV6-1	TRBJ2-2	TRBD1	TGTGCCAGCAGCATCGGACAGGCCCGAGGGGAGCTGTTTTTT	CASSIGQARGELFF
TRBV30	TRBJ1-1	-	TGTGCCTGGACTAACCTCAGGGCCTTGGGTGAAGCTTTCTTT	CAWTNLRALGEAFF
TRBV6-5	TRBJ2-2	-	TGTGCCAGCAGTTCAGGCGTCGGCACCGGGGAGCTGTTTTTT	CASSSGVGTGELFF
TRBV18	TRBJ2-7	TRBD2	TGTGCCAGCTCACCTAGCGGGGGGGCCTCCTACGAGCAGTACTTC	CASSPSGGASYEQYF
TRBV11-2	TRBJ2-3	TRBD2	TGTGCCAGCACCCCTATGGGAGGGCCCGGAGATACGCAGTATTTT	CASTPMGGPGDTQYF
TRBV5-4	TRBJ2-5	TRBD1	TGTGCCAGCAGCTACAGGGGACAACTACAAGAGACCCAGTACTTC	CASSYRGQLQETQYF
TRBV5-6	TRBJ2-1	-	TGTGCCAGCAGCTTCTACGGGAGCGGCGACAATGAGCAGTTCTTC	CASSFYGSGDNEQFF
TRBV28	TRBJ2-3	TRBD2	TGTGCCAGCAGCCCCCAAAAGCGGGGGCTCACAGATACGCAGTATTTT	CASSPQKRGLTDTQYF
TRBV27	TRBJ2-2	TRBD1	TGTGCCAGCAGTCAGGACAGGGGTTTAGACACCGGGGAGCTGTTTTTT	CASSQDRGLDTGELFF
TRBV6-6	TRBJ1-1	-	TGTGCCAGCAATTTCCAGGGAGGCGCTTTCTTT	CASNFQGGAFF
TRBV5-1	TRBJ1-1	TRBD1	TGCGCCAGCAGCTTGGACACGCGGACAGGGGGCACTGAAGCTTTCTTT	CASSLDTRTGGTEAFF
TRBV7-2	TRBJ1-3	TRBD1	TGTGCCAGCAGCTCAGGACAGGGCCGAAACACCATATATTTT	CASSSGQGRNTIYF
TRBV5-6	TRBJ2-3	-	TGTGCCAGCAGCCCCTTAGGACAGACGTTGGAAGATACGCAGTATTTT	CASSPLGQTLEDTQYF
TRBV10-3	TRBJ1-2	-	TGTGCCATCAGTACGACAGACAACTATGGCTACACCTTC	CAISTTDNYGYTF
TRBV29-1	TRBJ2-5	-	TGCAGCGTTGACGTACTAGTCCGAGGAGGAACCCAGTACTTC	CSVDVLVRGGTQYF
TRBV27	TRBJ1-2	-	TGTGCCAGCAGAACCCGGGGTAATGGCTACACCTTC	CASRTRGNGYTF
TRBV6-5	TRBJ1-4	TRBD1	TGTGCCAGCAGGGACAGGGGAAGGCGTAGTGAAAAACTGTTTTTT	CASRDRGRRSEKLFF
TRBV5-1	TRBJ2-7	-	TGCGCCAGCAGCTTGGCGCAGGGCTCCTACGAGCAGTACTTC	CASSLAQGSYEQYF
TRBV7-9	TRBJ1-5	-	TGTGCCAGCAGCGGAGAGGCAGGGGATGGGGTGCCCCAGCATTTT	CASSGEAGDGVPQHF
TRBV6-6	TRBJ1-4	-	TGTGCCAGCTCCGACGGGGGTGCTAATGAAAAACTGTTTTTT	CASSDGGANEKLFF
TRBV6-4	TRBJ2-7	TRBD2	TGTGCCAGCAGGAGGAGCGGGACCCACTACGAGCAGTACTTC	CASRRSGTHYEQYF
TRBV28	TRBJ2-7	TRBD2	TGTGCCAGCAGAAAAGTTAGGGCGGGAGGGGGCTACGAGCAGTACTTC	CASRKVRAGGGYEQYF
TRBV5-1	TRBJ1-2	TRBD1	TGCGCCAGCAGCTTTACCCCCCGGACAGGGATTGACGGCTACACCTTC	CASSFTPRTGIDGYTF
TRBV7-2	TRBJ1-1	TRBD1	TGTGCCAGCAGCTACGTAGGGACAGGCGCCCTTGAAGCTTTCTTT	CASSYVGTGALEAFF
TRBV5-6	TRBJ2-7	-	TGTGCCAGCAGCTTGGCGGGGAAAAGGAACGAGCAGTACTTC	CASSLAGKRNEQYF